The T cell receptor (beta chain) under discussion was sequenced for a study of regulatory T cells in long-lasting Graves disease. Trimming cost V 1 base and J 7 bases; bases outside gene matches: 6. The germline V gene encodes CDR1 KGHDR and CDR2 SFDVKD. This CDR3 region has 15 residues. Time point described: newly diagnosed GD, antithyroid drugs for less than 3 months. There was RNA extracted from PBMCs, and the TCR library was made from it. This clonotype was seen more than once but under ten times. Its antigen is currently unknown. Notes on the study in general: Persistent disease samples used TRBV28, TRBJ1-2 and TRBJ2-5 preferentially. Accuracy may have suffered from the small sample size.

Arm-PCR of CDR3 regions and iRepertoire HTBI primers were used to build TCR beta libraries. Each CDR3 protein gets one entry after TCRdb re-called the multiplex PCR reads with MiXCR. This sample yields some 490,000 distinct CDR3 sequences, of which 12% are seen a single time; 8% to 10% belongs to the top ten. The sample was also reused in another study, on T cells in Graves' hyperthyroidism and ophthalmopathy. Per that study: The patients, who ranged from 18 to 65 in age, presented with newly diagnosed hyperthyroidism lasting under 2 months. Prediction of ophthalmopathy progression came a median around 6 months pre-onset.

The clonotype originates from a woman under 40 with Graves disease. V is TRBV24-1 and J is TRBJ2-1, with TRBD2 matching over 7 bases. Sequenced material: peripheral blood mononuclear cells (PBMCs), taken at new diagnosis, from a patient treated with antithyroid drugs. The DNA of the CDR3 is TGTGCCACCAGTGATTTTACCGGGAGGCAAAATGAGCAGTTCTTC. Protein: CATSDFTGRQNEQFF.